This T cell receptor (beta chain) derives from a study of blood T cell repertoires in COVID-19. Germline assignment: CDR1 KGHSH and CDR2 LQKENI. V lost 3 bases and J lost 3; bases outside the gene matches: 9. The CDR3 spans 17 residues. TCRdb's table, derived via immunoSEQ multiplex PCR, lists solely in-frame clones and lacks some. The sample records 500,000 to 600,000 clones, 70% to 90% being singletons. This chain connects TRBV18 to TRBJ1-1, with TRBD1 identical over 11 bases. The TCR originated in a woman between 45 and 60 years old with COVID-19, enrolled during active disease. Sequencing used peripheral blood. The DNA for the CDR3 is TGTGCCAGCTCACCCGGGACAGGGGGTATGGGGGACACTGAAGCTTTCTTT. This codes for CASSPGTGGMGDTEAFF.